This T cell receptor (beta chain) was identified in a study of shared T cell receptors in the human thymus. The V and J ends lost 0 bases and 4 bases, in that order; junction bases with no gene match: 5. This CDR3 comprises 14 residues. Per the germline V gene, CDR1 is SQVTM and CDR2 is ANQGSEA. Assay used: immunoSEQ multiplex PCR; TCRdb lists only in-frame clones, some missing. The sample has roughly 550,000 clones, 70% to 80% seen once. The same sample was also used in a study of human thymus T cells. That investigation notes: Thymus specimens were resections from corrective heart surgery. Blood and thymic repertoires both appeared biased in V and J gene usage. Thymic repertoires from unrelated individuals overlapped highly, related research reported.

The V call is TRBV29-1, the J call TRBJ2-5; the match to TRBD2 covers 7 bases. The receptor was derived from a boy under three years old with a congenital heart defect. The sequencing sample was made of thymocytes. The CDR3 region has the DNA TGCAGCGTTGAAGAGGGGGGGATCATAGAGACCCAGTACTTC. This encodes CSVEEGGIIETQYF.